The sequence of this T cell receptor (beta chain) was determined in a study of blood T cells in healthy people across ages (dated by TCRdb to about 2015). With respect to the entire study: In model experiments, template switching captured about one uniquely barcoded TCR beta cDNA molecule for every two T cells. Using the same blood draw, the study looked at two additional independent replicas of 1 million unique cDNA reads for two donors, one aged 18 to 29 and the other aged 80 or older. Donors were grouped into four age groups: young (average approximately 15 years), middle-aged (around 39), aged (around 60) and long-lived (about 89). To avoid experimental bias, donors of different ages were distributed randomly across sequencing lanes. The study measured age-related changes in TCR beta repertoire diversity using deep sequencing normalized with unique cDNA molecular identifiers.

Systemically healthy Caucasian individuals from Russia, some 40 in total and aged about 6 to 100 years, were included as donors. Approximately 10 milliliters of peripheral blood were collected from each donor into EDTA-treated Vacutainer tubes. Ficoll-Paque density-gradient centrifugation was used to isolate PBMCs, with at least 6.5 million per sample. Total RNA was extracted from PBMCs with Trizol reagent, with at least 5.5 micrograms obtained per sample. For every donor, flow cytometry on a PBMC aliquot measured the percentage of naive CD45RAhigh/CD27high T cells. Library generation was performed with 5' RACE. TCRdb lists the instrument as Illumina HiSeq 2500. A second PCR of roughly 7 to 12 cycles was run with a J-beta primer mix and a sample-barcoded 5' primer. A template-switch 5' adaptor carrying 12 random nucleotides introduced a unique molecular identifier onto each TCR beta cDNA molecule. Each sample yielded at least 3 million CDR3-containing paired-end reads. First-strand cDNA synthesis was performed from all RNA using the Mint cDNA synthesis kit, with priming by a TRBC-specific oligonucleotide. All cDNA was treated with uracil-DNA glycosylase and then went through a first 18-cycle PCR with the universal primers M1SS and BC2_uni_R. The original pipeline was this. Each sample was normalized by randomly selecting 1 million high-quality reads, each carrying a distinct molecular identifier. Reads sharing molecular identifiers were discarded rather than binned into consensus sequences. MiTCR, run with a Q25 quality threshold and the strictest error-elimination algorithm, handled CDR3 identification, clonotype clustering and error correction. A nonparametric unseen species model using Euler transformation provided a lower-bound estimate of total TCR beta diversity. The public reads were run again by TCRdb, first through fastp at Q25 and then through MiXCR, and only productive beta chains were kept. Entries are consolidated by CDR3 protein sequence, retaining the most common genes and DNA. The V and J calls and clone size come from TCRdb's table, not from the authors' own analysis. The sample contains about 1.8 million distinct CDR3 sequences, roughly 50% of them found a single time. Of the sample, approximately 2.1% falls within the top ten clones.

This clonotype was detected only a few times. It has no known antigen specificity. No much larger clone is present one base from it, and per-base qualities are unavailable. General conclusions and limits of the study: Estimates of total diversity from one million sequenced T cells were regarded as lower bounds and underestimates. There was a strong correlation between observed TCR beta diversity and the percentage of naive T cells measured by flow cytometry. Donor CMV infection status was unknown, potentially confounding age-related changes in expanded clonotypes. Conclusive comparison of naive and antigen-experienced compartments was prevented by the profiling of bulk unsorted PBMCs. Observed TCR beta diversity per million T cells fell roughly linearly with age, and a significant reduction was already apparent by age about 43. Compared with the aged group, the long-lived group had more naive CD4+ T cells, fewer expanded clones and increased TCR diversity, suggesting age selection.

Specimen: blood. This TCR derives from a woman aged 40 to 50 in good health.

The nucleotide sequence is given as TGCGCCAGCAGCCAAGAGGGGCAGGGGAGGACCCAGTACTTC. Translated, it reads CASSQEGQGRTQYF. This chain joins TRBV4-1 to TRBJ2-7; TRBD1 is a possible D gene, resting on 6 matching bases. The end of the DNA fits TRBJ2-5 better, so the J call may be wrong. From cysteine to phenylalanine, the CDR3 is 14 amino acids long. The retained sequence is limited to the CDR3, 42 bases, with the frame set at the first base. From the germline V gene, CDR1 is MGHRA and CDR2 is YSYEKL.